This T cell receptor beta chain was obtained from a study of blood T cell repertoires in COVID-19. In the study overall: Acute-phase and convalescent COVID-19 samples originated in the United States, Italy and Spain. The analysed material was cDNA or gDNA that came from T cells, B-cell-depleted T cells, or PBMCs.

The authors' processing: Reference gene primer amplification yielded estimated nucleated cell counts. This table comes from immunoSEQ multiplex PCR, and its TCRdb copy is limited to in-frame clones, with some not included. That table is the source of V, J and clone size, and D and trimming were worked out from the DNA. Of about 180,000 clones detected, 70% to 90% appear once; the ten largest clones hold 3.3%. Germline V gives CDR1 SEHNR, CDR2 FQNEAQ (reference sequence). V was clipped by 5 bases and J by 0 bases; unmatched bases: 0. The CDR3 length is 14 residues. The sequenced material came from peripheral blood. The V and J genes are TRBV7-9 and TRBJ1-4; 7 positions agree with TRBD1. The receptor comes from a man aged 55 to 70 with acute or convalescent COVID-19. The CDR3 loop reads CASSGTATNEKLFF. The CDR3 coding sequence is TGTGCCAGCAGCGGGACAGCAACTAATGAAAAACTGTTTTTT. Drawing the rest from reference TRBV7-9 and TRBJ1-4, the complete variable domain is DTGVSQNPRHKITKRGQNVTFRCDPISEHNRLYWYRQTLGQGPEFLTYFQNEAQLEKSRLLSDRFSAERPKGSFSTLEIQRTEQGDSAMYLCASSGTATNEKLFFGSGTQLSVL.